The rows below give T cell receptor beta chains drawn from one sample of a study of shared clonotypes between healthy human individuals. The protocol was immunoSEQ multiplex PCR, while the TCRdb copy is restricted to in-frame clones and leaves out a portion. The top ten hold 0.89% of the sample, which has about 1.1 million clones, 70% to 80% seen once. Material for sequencing was memory CD4+ T cells from PBMCs. Receptors were obtained from a man aged 18 to 30 in good health. Some clones in this sample may be carry-over from other donors' samples. Both conserved end residues are part of each CDR3. D genes are given only for firm matches. For some rows the clone size is stated as once, few or many, or as a class when expanded; others skip it.

clone_size | j_call | d_call | v_call | cdr3_nt | cdr3_aa
. | TRBJ2-7 | TRBD2 | TRBV5-1 | TGCGCCAGCAGCTTGATGGCTAGCGGGCGCTACGAGCAGTACTTC | CASSLMASGRYEQYF
. | TRBJ1-2 | . | TRBV7-8 | TGTGCCAGCAGACCGGACGGCAAAGGGGGCTACACCTTC | CASRPDGKGGYTF
. | TRBJ1-4 | . | TRBV5-1 | TGCGCCAGCAGCTTCGGACACAGTAATGAAAAACTGTTTTTT | CASSFGHSNEKLFF
many | TRBJ2-2 | . | TRBV6-6 | TGTGCCAGCAGTAGCCAGGGCACCGGGGAGCTGTTTTTT | CASSSQGTGELFF
few | TRBJ2-7 | . | TRBV5-4 | TGTGCCAGCAGCCGACCGGGACCGCGCTACGAGCAGTACTTC | CASSRPGPRYEQYF
. | TRBJ2-3 | . | TRBV27 | TGTGCCAGCAGTTCAGGCTGGGGGGGCACAGATACGCAGTATTTT | CASSSGWGGTDTQYF
. | TRBJ2-7 | TRBD1 | TRBV2 | TGTGCCAGCACCCAAACAGGGGGCATAGGGGAGCAGTACTTC | CASTQTGGIGEQYF
. | TRBJ2-7 | . | TRBV7-2 | TGTGCCAGCAGCTTAGGGGGCCCGGCCTACGAGCAGTACTTC | CASSLGGPAYEQYF
. | TRBJ2-7 | . | TRBV6-1 | TGTGCCAGCAACCCCGTTGGGGGTCCCTACGAGCAGTACTTC | CASNPVGGPYEQYF
. | TRBJ2-6 | . | TRBV5-1 | TGCGCCAGCAGCCTTAACACCAACAGGGTCGGGGCCAACGTCCTGACTTTC | CASSLNTNRVGANVLTF
. | TRBJ1-5 | TRBD1 | TRBV28 | TGTGCCAGCAGCCCAGACAGGGGGTACGATCAGCCCCAGCATTTT | CASSPDRGYDQPQHF
few | TRBJ2-7 | . | TRBV4-2 | TGTGCCAGCAGCCTATTAGGGTTCCCCGAGCAGTACTTC | CASSLLGFPEQYF
once | TRBJ2-7 | TRBD2 | TRBV5-1 | TGCGCCAGCAGCTTGGATGTAGCGGGAGAGGCCTACGAGCAGTACTTC | CASSLDVAGEAYEQYF
. | TRBJ2-7 | . | TRBV5-4 | TGTGCCAGCAGCTTCGGCGGGATAACTGTCGAGCAGTACTTC | CASSFGGITVEQYF
. | TRBJ1-1 | . | TRBV28 | TGTGCCAGCAGTTCGGGGGGCAGTGTCGACACTGAAGCTTTCTTT | CASSSGGSVDTEAFF
. | TRBJ1-2 | TRBD1 | TRBV5-6 | TGTGCCAGCAGCTTGTATCCGCAGGGGGCGCAGGGCTACACCTTC | CASSLYPQGAQGYTF
. | TRBJ2-2 | TRBD1 | TRBV2 | TGTGCCAGCAGTGCCGGACAGGGTCTCGAGCTGTTTTTT | CASSAGQGLELFF
. | TRBJ2-7 | . | TRBV9 | TGTGCCAGCAGCGTGGGGGGCCGGGATATCTACGAGCAGTACTTC | CASSVGGRDIYEQYF
. | TRBJ2-5 | . | TRBV7-9 | TGTGCCAGCAGCCGTTCGCGGGGCCGGTCAGAGACCCAGTACTTC | CASSRSRGRSETQYF
. | TRBJ1-5 | . | TRBV16 | TGTGCCAGCAGCCAATCTTCCGGGGCCCGGCAGCCCCAGCATTTT | CASSQSSGARQPQHF
. | TRBJ1-1 | . | TRBV6-1 | TGTGCCAGCAGGGAAGAGAACAAGGGGCGGGCTTTCTTT | CASREENKGRAFF
. | TRBJ2-1 | TRBD2 | TRBV11-2 | TGTGCCAGCAGCTTACTAGCGGCCCGAAGCTACAATGAGCAGTTCTTC | CASSLLAARSYNEQFF
. | TRBJ2-2 | . | TRBV5-1 | TGCGCCAGCAGCACACAGGGAACGAACACCGGGGAGCTGTTTTTT | CASSTQGTNTGELFF
few | TRBJ1-6 | . | TRBV5-1 | TGCGCCAGCAGCTTGGTGGGTCGAGATTCACCCCTCCACTTT | CASSLVGRDSPLHF
few | TRBJ1-4 | . | TRBV20-1 | TGCAGTGTAAGAGATGAAAAACTGTTTTTT | CSVRDEKLFF
few | TRBJ2-2 | TRBD1 | TRBV27 | TGTGCCAGCAGGGGGGGACAGGTTCACGGGGAGCTGTTTTTT | CASRGGQVHGELFF
once | TRBJ1-2 | . | TRBV5-1 | TGCGCCAGCAAAGAGGGACAAAGAAACTCCTATGGCTACACCTTC | CASKEGQRNSYGYTF
few | TRBJ2-5 | . | TRBV5-4 | TGTGCCAGCAGCTTGGGAACTACCCCCCAAGAGACCCAGTACTTC | CASSLGTTPQETQYF
many | TRBJ1-2 | . | TRBV9 | TGTGCCAGCAGCGTAGGGGAGAAGAATGGCTACACCTTC | CASSVGEKNGYTF
. | TRBJ2-2 | TRBD2 | TRBV28 | TGTGCCAGCATCGGGGGGACCGCTGACACCGGGGAGCTGTTTTTT | CASIGGTADTGELFF
once | TRBJ1-1 | . | TRBV4-3 | TGCGCCAGCAGCCAAGAACCAAACACTGAAGCTTTCTTT | CASSQEPNTEAFF
. | TRBJ1-1 | . | TRBV7-2 | TGTGCCAGCAGCTTAGTAGTCAGGTCATACACTGAAGCTTTCTTT | CASSLVVRSYTEAFF
. | TRBJ2-5 | . | TRBV5-1 | TGCGCCAGCAGCTTGGGCAGGTCGTGGGAGACCCAGTACTTC | CASSLGRSWETQYF
. | TRBJ2-6 | TRBD2 | TRBV5-1 | TGCGCCAGCAGCTTGCCAGCGGGAGTGTCTGGGGCCAACGTCCTGACTTTC | CASSLPAGVSGANVLTF
. | TRBJ2-2 | . | TRBV5-1 | TGCGCCAGCAGCTTGGTTCAGGGGTACGGGGAGCTGTTTTTT | CASSLVQGYGELFF
. | TRBJ2-7 | . | TRBV11-3 | TGTGCCAGCAGCTCCGGGGGCACCTACGAGCAGTACTTC | CASSSGGTYEQYF
. | TRBJ1-1 | . | TRBV4-2 | TGTGCCAGCAGCCAAGATATAGGGAGGGACACTGAAGCTTTCTTT | CASSQDIGRDTEAFF
few | TRBJ2-7 | . | TRBV18 | TGTGCCAGCTCACCCGGGGCGAGCTACGAGCAGTACTTC | CASSPGASYEQYF
. | TRBJ1-6 | . | TRBV5-1 | TGCGCCAGCAGCTCCGTTATGGGGGGAGATTCACCCCTCCACTTT | CASSSVMGGDSPLHF
. | TRBJ2-3 | . | TRBV7-7 | TGTGCCAGCAGCTTAGTTGGGCTAGGAGATACGCAGTATTTT | CASSLVGLGDTQYF
. | TRBJ1-4 | . | TRBV30 | TGTGCCTGGAGCTCGCAGGGGCCCTCGAATGAAAAACTGTTTTTT | CAWSSQGPSNEKLFF
. | TRBJ1-1 | . | TRBV27 | TGTGCCAGCAGCGCCCAGGGCAACACTGAAGCTTTCTTT | CASSAQGNTEAFF
. | TRBJ1-2 | . | TRBV28 | TGTGCCAGCAGCACCCTGTCGGGGGTTGATGTCTATGGCTACACCTTC | CASSTLSGVDVYGYTF
. | TRBJ2-1 | TRBD2 | TRBV2 | TGTGCCAGCACCCGAGACGGACTAGCGGGAGGGCCCAATGAGCAGTTCTTC | CASTRDGLAGGPNEQFF
once | TRBJ2-5 | . | TRBV6-5 | TGTGCCAGTATGGGATCCCCTGACGGAGAGACCCAGTACTTC | CASMGSPDGETQYF
few | TRBJ1-5 | . | TRBV6-1 | TGTGCCAGCAGTGAACGGGTCAATCAGCCCCAGCATTTT | CASSERVNQPQHF
few | TRBJ1-4 | . | TRBV6-1 | TGTGCCAGCAGTGGGATGAGTGGGGGAAATGAAAAACTGTTTTTT | CASSGMSGGNEKLFF
. | TRBJ2-1 | . | TRBV7-8 | TGTGCCAGCAGCTTAGGTCCGACAGAGCAGTTCTTC | CASSLGPTEQFF
. | TRBJ2-5 | . | TRBV7-9 | TGTGCCAGCAGCCCAATACAAGAGACCCAGTACTTC | CASSPIQETQYF
many | TRBJ1-5 | TRBD1 | TRBV19 | TGTGCCAGTAGTATATCTTTGGGACAGGGGGTGAGACAGCCCCAGCATTTT | CASSISLGQGVRQPQHF